This T cell receptor (beta chain) is from a study of cytomegalovirus exposure and HLA in healthy donors. Study-wide results and limits: A later analysis appeared to link common viral pathogens to several of the most significant clusters. For presence/absence analyses, sequencing depth was assumed to be roughly uniform across donors. The authors later linked a missense DCLRE1C variant to TCR beta V- and J-gene trimming. Compared with the approximately 680-donor mean, an Asian-associated ancestry cluster reportedly had fewer N-insertions, according to a later analysis.

Primers for the PCR totalled 60 Vbeta and 13 Jbeta. Clones were read by immunoSEQ multiplex PCR, and TCRdb kept only the in-frame ones, dropping some. The table lists more than 110,000 clones, 80% of them singletons, with less than 3% in the top ten. Note on this clone: Its antigen remains unknown.

The sample consisted of PBMCs. The origin of this receptor is a man in his fifties in good health and CMV-seronegative.

The CDR3 is CASSYSSGSYTETQYF. In DNA, the CDR3 is TGTGCCAGCAGTTACTCTAGCGGGAGTTATACGGAGACCCAGTACTTC. The chain combines TRBV6-5 with TRBJ2-5, with 9 bases fitting TRBD2. Germline CDR1 reads MNHEY; CDR2 reads SVGAGI. V was pared by 0 bases and J by 5 bases, with 7 bases of the junction left unmatched. This CDR3 has 16 residues.